The next 27 T cell receptor beta chains were all read from a single sample in a study of T cell repertoires in cytomegalovirus infection. Their antigen targets remain unknown. Each CDR3 protein gets one entry after TCRdb re-called the reads with MiXCR. Here the sample spans fewer than 350,000 distinct CDR3 sequences, almost 30% being singletons. The starting material was cultured PBMCs, obtained from culture after CMV antigen stimulation. The receptors here all came from a human donor in good health (CMV status not recorded). Some clones in this sample may be carry-over from other donors' samples.

This chain joins TRBV12-3 or TRBV12-4 and TRBJ2-5; 7 nucleotides align to TRBD2. The CDR3 has 14 residues. Trimming removed 5 bases from V and 2 bases from J; junction bases left unmatched: 5. The CDR3 sequence is CASSPGGMQETQYF. The CDR3 nucleotides read TGTGCCAGCAGTCCGGGGGGAATGCAAGAGACCCAGTACTTC.

The V and J genes are TRBV9 and TRBJ1-2; D remains ambiguous. Germline V gives CDR1 SGDLS, CDR2 YYNGEE. Trimming pared 4 bases from V and 4 bases from J, leaving 14 bases between. This CDR3 contains 14 residues. CDR3 region: CASSPTSQPYGYTF. The CDR3 DNA sequence: TGTGCCAGCAGCCCAACCAGTCAGCCCTATGGCTACACCTTC.

This clonotype showed up just a few times. The CDR3 DNA reads as TGTGCCAGCAGCCGATCCGGGACTAGCGGGAGTTTGGGCACAGATACGCAGTATTTT. This translates into CASSRSGTSGSLGTDTQYF. The V call is TRBV7-9, the J call TRBJ2-3; 14 positions match TRBD2. CDR1 is SEHNR, CDR2 FQNEAQ, per germline (reference sequence). This CDR3 has 19 amino acids. V dropped 5 bases and J dropped 1; count of bases not matched to a gene: 11.

This clonotype was seen more than once but under ten times. The genes are TRBV6-1 and TRBJ1-1; no reliable D call. Germline lookup yields CDR1 MNHNS and CDR2 SASEGT. Trimming pared 2 bases from V and 5 bases from J, leaving 6 bases between. CDR3 length: 12 residues. CDR3 amino acids: CASSEPPTEAFF. The CDR3 coding sequence is TGTGCCAGCAGTGAACCCCCAACTGAAGCTTTCTTT.

This clonotype was found a few times. The V call is TRBV5-1, the J call TRBJ1-5; D is uncertain. CDR3 size: 13 residues. The V end was cut by 6 bases, the J end by 4 bases, with 11 bases between. Germline values: CDR1 SGHRS, CDR2 YFSETQ. The CDR3 is CASKADPNQPQHF. CDR3 coding DNA: TGCGCCAGCAAAGCAGATCCGAATCAGCCCCAGCATTTT. Full variable domain (outside the CDR3, taken from reference TRBV5-1 and TRBJ1-5): KAGVTQTPRYLIKTRGQQVTLSCSPISGHRSVSWYQQTPGQGLQFLFEYFSETQRNKGNFPGRFSGRQFSNSRSEMNVSTLELGDSALYLCASKADPNQPQHFGDGTRLSIL.

V usage is TRBV29-1 and J usage is TRBJ1-1; D gene ambiguous. This CDR3 is built from 12 residues. Germline lookup yields CDR1 SQVTM and CDR2 ANQGSEA. V was trimmed by 6 bases and J by 0 bases, leaving 8 bases between them. CDR3 in DNA: TGCAGCGTACCGTACATGAACACTGAAGCTTTCTTT. Protein product: CSVPYMNTEAFF.

The J gene is TRBJ1-2, the V gene TRBV20-1, with 8 bases lining up with TRBD1. Germline V CDR1 and CDR2: DFQATT, SNEGSKA (reference sequence). J was trimmed by 4 bases and V by 3 bases; bases with no gene match: 4. This CDR3 region has 13 residues. As DNA, the CDR3 is TGCAGTGCTAGTCCAGGGGGCATCTATGGCTACACCTTC. Its translation is CSASPGGIYGYTF.

This clonotype was seen only a few times. The V gene is TRBV18, the J gene TRBJ1-1; possibly TRBD1 for D (5 bases). Trimming removed 5 bases at V and 3 bases at J, with 13 bases between. CDR1 and CDR2 from the germline V gene are KGHSH and LQKENI. CDR3 size: 14 residues. CDR3 protein: CASSSSREDTEAFF. The CDR3, as DNA: TGTGCCAGCTCATCGTCCAGGGAGGACACTGAAGCTTTCTTT. Full variable domain (rest looked up from reference TRBV18 and TRBJ1-1): NAGVMQNPRHLVRRRGQEARLRCSPMKGHSHVYWYRQLPEEGLKFMVYLQKENIIDESGMPKERFSAEFPKEGPSILRIQQVVRGDSAAYFCASSSSREDTEAFFGQGTRLTVV.

The chain has TRBV11-2 and TRBJ2-5, with 7 bases identical to TRBD1. Trimming at V came to 4 bases and at J to 5 bases, leaving 7 bases not matched to a gene. The germline CDR1 and CDR2 sequences are SGHAT and FQNNGV. This CDR3 has 14 residues. In nucleotides, the CDR3 is TGTGCCAGCAGCTCAGACAGGGTCTGGGAGACCCAGTACTTC. It translates to CASSSDRVWETQYF.

This clonotype was recorded once. The CDR3 spells CASRYPGQGSNEQYF. The CDR3 coding sequence is TGTGCCAGCAGGTATCCGGGACAGGGGTCGAACGAGCAGTACTTC. This chain connects TRBV28 to TRBJ2-7; 10 nucleotides align to TRBD1. Trimming removed 6 bases from V and 5 bases from J; junction bases left unmatched: 10. Germline CDR1 reads MDHEN; CDR2 reads SYDVKM. The length of the CDR3 is 15 residues.

There are many counts of this clonotype. V usage is TRBV27 and J usage is TRBJ2-3; D unresolved. The CDR3 loop spans 13 amino acids. The V end lost 3 bases, the J end lost 6 bases, and 10 bases lay between the germline ends. Germline-derived CDR1 and CDR2 are MNHEY and SMNVEV (reference sequence). CDR3 in DNA: TGTGCCAGCAGTTTTACCGGGCCGGATACGCAGTATTTT. Translating it yields CASSFTGPDTQYF.

This clonotype has just a few counts. This chain connects TRBV14 to TRBJ1-2; D uncertain. CDR1 and CDR2 (germline): SGHDN, FVKESK. The CDR3 loop spans 13 amino acids. V was shortened by 4 bases and J by 6 bases, with 12 bases between the two germline ends. The DNA of the CDR3 is TGTGCCAGCAGCCTCGGACGGTTAAATGGCTACACCTTC. It translates to CASSLGRLNGYTF.

This chain uses TRBV7-8 with TRBJ1-5; possibly TRBD1 for D (6 bases). Germline V lookup: CDR1 SGHVS, CDR2 FQNEAQ. The CDR3 loop spans 14 amino acids. V was clipped by 4 bases and J by 6 bases, with 13 bases between them. This CDR3 is CASSSQGSPQPQHF. In nucleotides, the CDR3 is TGTGCCAGCAGCTCGCAGGGGTCCCCTCAGCCCCAGCATTTT.

In its sample, this clonotype was seen a few times. The chain carries TRBV6-2 or TRBV6-3 and TRBJ2-1; D might be TRBD2 (6 bases). From germline, CDR1 is MNHEY and CDR2 SVGEGT. The length of the CDR3 is 17 residues. V lost 6 bases and J 0 bases, leaving 18 bases between the germline ends. CDR3 sequence (DNA): TGTGCCAGCAGCCCAAGTGCCGGGACTCCCTCCTACAATGAGCAGTTCTTC. It translates to CASSPSAGTPSYNEQFF.

Only a few counts were recorded for this clonotype. The chain has TRBV7-3 and TRBJ2-7, with D maybe TRBD2 (8 bases). Germline lookup yields CDR1 SGHTA and CDR2 FQGTGA. This CDR3 is 16 amino acids long. The V gene lost 4 bases and the J gene lost 4 bases, with 20 bases spanning the gap. The CDR3 is CASSSRGDRVSYEQYF. CDR3 DNA sequence: TGTGCCAGCAGCTCGCGGGGGGACAGAGTTTCTTACGAGCAGTACTTC.

This chain joins TRBV5-6 and TRBJ2-1; 14 bases align to TRBD2. V lost 1 base to trimming and J lost 9 bases; unmatched junction nucleotides: 6. In germline, CDR1 is SGHDT, CDR2 YYEEEE. CDR3 length equals 16 residues. CDR3: CASSLLVGLAGGEQFF. The CDR3 DNA sequence: TGTGCCAGCAGCTTGCTAGTTGGACTAGCGGGAGGTGAGCAGTTCTTC. Combining the CDR3 with reference TRBV5-6 and TRBJ2-1 gives the whole variable domain DAGVTQSPTHLIKTRGQQVTLRCSPKSGHDTVSWYQQALGQGPQFIFQYYEEEERQRGNFPDRFSGHQFPNYSSELNVNALLLGDSALYLCASSLLVGLAGGEQFFGPGTRLTVL.

The chain uses TRBV27 and TRBJ2-3, with 8 bases aligning to TRBD1. J gave up 4 bases and V 6 bases, and 15 bases lay outside the gene matches. CDR1 is MNHEY and CDR2 is SMNVEV in the germline V gene (reference sequence). The CDR3 spans 17 residues. In nucleotides, the CDR3 is TGTGCCAGCAGCCGCCTCCGGGACCCAGGGGGCGCAGATACGCAGTATTTT. Translated: CASSRLRDPGGADTQYF.

This sequence joins TRBV20-1 and TRBJ2-5, with 9 bases aligning to TRBD2. This CDR3 region has 16 residues. With 3 bases clipped from V and 4 bases from J, the junction kept 12 bases outside the gene matches. The germline V gene has CDR1 DFQATT and CDR2 SNEGSKA (reference sequence). For the CDR3, the DNA is TGCAGTGCTAGTGGGGCGGGGGGGCTAGAGAGAGAGACCCAGTACTTC. Encoded protein: CSASGAGGLERETQYF.

The rearrangement uses TRBV20-1 and TRBJ2-1, with D unclear. This CDR3 spans 12 amino acids. The V gene lost 2 bases and the J gene lost 3 bases, with 5 bases spanning the gap. Germline V CDR1 and CDR2: DFQATT, SNEGSKA (reference sequence). The CDR3: CSARSDYNEQFF. In DNA, the CDR3 is TGCAGTGCTAGATCAGACTACAATGAGCAGTTCTTC.

This clonotype has just a few counts. This chain links TRBV15 with TRBJ2-5; D remains ambiguous. The V gene lost 0 bases and the J gene lost 5 bases, with 4 bases spanning the gap. Germline V gives CDR1 LNHNV, CDR2 YYDKDF (reference sequence). The CDR3 sequence is 12 residues long. CDR3 sequence (DNA): TGTGCCACCAGCAGAGATACGGAGACCCAGTACTTC. Protein sequence: CATSRDTETQYF.

This chain joins TRBV12-3 or TRBV12-4 and TRBJ1-5; D is ambiguous. CDR3 length: 15 residues. V lost 5 bases to trimming and J lost 1 base, with 12 bases between them. This chain's CDR3 is CASSPDTPSNQPQHF. As DNA, the CDR3 is TGTGCCAGCAGTCCAGACACTCCCAGCAATCAGCCCCAGCATTTT.

The chain couples TRBV6-5 to TRBJ2-7; the D gene is possibly TRBD1 (5 bases). This CDR3 region has 15 residues. Between the trimmed V and J ends, which lost 0 bases and 4 bases, there was a span of 13 bases. Germline-derived CDR1 and CDR2 are MNHEY and SVGAGI. The DNA of the CDR3 is TGTGCCAGCAGTTACTCGATAGCAGGGTTGTACGAGCAGTACTTC. Its protein product is CASSYSIAGLYEQYF.

This clonotype came up a few times. CDR3 bases: TGTGCCAGCAGCTTAGTGGGAGCCGTCGAGAACTATGGCTACACCTTC. As protein: CASSLVGAVENYGYTF. The J gene is TRBJ1-2, the V gene TRBV11-2; D not resolved. The CDR3 sequence is 16 residues long. Germline V gene sequence: CDR1 SGHAT, CDR2 FQNNGV. V was cut by 1 base and J by 2 bases, with 14 bases left in between.

The V and J genes are TRBV7-9 and TRBJ1-5; D remains ambiguous. This CDR3 is built from 12 residues. The V end lost 5 bases, the J end lost 5 bases, and 7 bases lay between the germline ends. Germline CDR1 is SEHNR and CDR2 is FQNEAQ (reference sequence). CDR3 residues: CASSPWDQPQHF. In nucleotides, the CDR3 is TGTGCCAGCAGCCCGTGGGATCAGCCCCAGCATTTT.

V gene TRBV19 combines with J gene TRBJ1-5; no reliable D call. CDR1 is LNHDA and CDR2 is SQIVND in the germline V gene (reference sequence). This CDR3 contains 17 residues. V gave up 0 bases and J gave up 0 bases, with 12 bases separating them. CDR3 bases: TGTGCCAGTAGTATAGAGTTAACGGAGGATAGCAATCAGCCCCAGCATTTT. Residues: CASSIELTEDSNQPQHF.

The sample holds a few counts of this clonotype. The rearrangement uses TRBV7-9 and TRBJ1-2, with D uncertain. The germline CDR1 and CDR2 sequences are SEHNR and FQNEAQ (reference sequence). Trimming left V 5 bases short and J 6 bases short, with 10 bases between. The CDR3 runs to 12 residues. In DNA, the CDR3 is TGTGCCAGCAGCCCTCAAGTCGATGGCTACACCTTC. Encoded protein: CASSPQVDGYTF.

The chain uses TRBV3-1 and TRBJ2-7; 7 nucleotides match TRBD2. The CDR3 spans 16 residues. CDR1 is LGHDT, CDR2 YNNKEL, per germline (reference sequence). After removal of 0 bases from V and 0 bases from J, the junction contained 5 bases not matched to a gene. CDR3 nucleotides: TGTGCCAGCAGCCAAGATCTGGGCGGGAGCTCCTACGAGCAGTACTTC. This sequence encodes CASSQDLGGSSYEQYF.